Presented here are 8 T cell receptor beta chains from one specimen sequenced in a study of T-cell reconstitution after alpha-beta-depleted transplantation in children. Study-level results: In patients about two months after transplant, alpha-beta T cells reportedly arose from several hundred expanded graft clones.

TCRbeta library preparation incorporated unique molecular identifiers. TCRdb reprocessed the PCR reads via MiXCR and lists one record per CDR3 protein. The repertoire holds roughly 30,000 distinct CDR3 sequences, with around 7% as singletons. Their target antigens are unknown. The material sequenced was peripheral blood, taken 60 days after TCRalphabeta/CD19-depleted stem cell transplant. These receptors all stem from a child younger than two who had a stem cell transplant for acute myeloid leukemia, so the T cells may come from the graft donor.

This clonotype was detected ten times or more. The V call is TRBV7-6, the J call TRBJ2-5; D possibly corresponds to TRBD2 (6 bases). The CDR3 has 16 amino acids. The V end lost 5 bases, the J end lost 2 bases, and 18 bases lay between the germline ends. Germline CDR1 and CDR2: SGHVS and FNYEAQ. The CDR3 DNA reads TGTGCCAGCAGCCAAGGTGGAGCGGGCTTACAAGAGACCCAGTACTTC. It codes for CASSQGGAGLQETQYF.

This clonotype came up many times. This CDR3 reads CSVPKAGSNEKLFF. The CDR3 DNA reads TGCAGCGTTCCCAAGGCCGGCTCTAATGAAAAACTGTTTTTT. This chain connects TRBV29-1 to TRBJ1-4, with D uncertain. The germline CDR1 and CDR2 sequences are SQVTM and ANQGSEA. This CDR3 has 14 residues. V lost 5 bases and J 3 bases, leaving 13 bases between the germline ends.

The chain recombines TRBV4-3 with TRBJ2-7; D could derive from TRBD1 or TRBD2 (6 bases each). From germline, CDR1 is LGHNA and CDR2 YSLEER. CDR3 length: 15 amino acids. Trimming left V 4 bases short and J 3 bases short, with 16 bases between. CDR3 nucleotides: TGCGCCAGCAGCCCTGGCGGGGCAGGGGACTACGAGCAGTACTTC. Amino acids: CASSPGGAGDYEQYF.

This clonotype was observed at least ten times. J is TRBJ2-7 and V is TRBV27; 10 bases match TRBD2. Germline V lookup: CDR1 MNHEY, CDR2 SMNVEV (reference sequence). This CDR3 is built from 15 residues. Germline trimming cut 6 bases from V and 0 bases from J; bases unmatched to any gene: 5. CDR3 bases: TGTGCCAGCAGGTTAGCGGGAGGACCCTCCTACGAGCAGTACTTC. It yields the protein CASRLAGGPSYEQYF.

This clonotype was detected ten times or more. J is TRBJ2-7 and V is TRBV6-5; D is undetermined. V lost 0 bases, J lost 0 bases, and 9 bases lay in between. The CDR3 is made up of 15 amino acids. Per the germline V gene, CDR1 is MNHEY and CDR2 is SVGAGI. CDR3 nucleotides: TGTGCCAGCAGTTACTCACGGACCTACTCCTACGAGCAGTACTTC. Its translation: CASSYSRTYSYEQYF.

CDR3 residues: CSVDGRGQETQYF. For the CDR3, the DNA is TGCAGCGTTGACGGACGGGGCCAAGAGACCCAGTACTTC. This chain joins TRBV29-1 and TRBJ2-5; possible D gene TRBD2, 5 bases. V dropped 3 bases and J dropped 1 base, with 9 bases sitting between them. CDR3 length: 13 amino acids. Per the germline V gene, CDR1 is SQVTM and CDR2 is ANQGSEA.

This clonotype has at least ten counts. The chain employs TRBV3-1 and TRBJ2-6; 9 nucleotides line up with TRBD1. Germline loops: CDR1 LGHDT, CDR2 YNNKEL (reference sequence). Unmatched junction bases numbered 8, after V lost 4 bases and J lost 4 bases. This CDR3 is 17 amino acids long. The CDR3 region is CASSLPTGGSGANVLTF. Written as DNA, the CDR3 is TGTGCCAGCAGCCTTCCTACAGGGGGCTCAGGGGCCAACGTCCTGACTTTC.

This clonotype was counted at least ten times. DNA for the CDR3: TGTGCCAGCAGCGACGACAGGGGACGGGCTGGGGAGCTGTTTTTT. Its protein product is CASSDDRGRAGELFF. This chain links TRBV13 with TRBJ2-2, with 8 bases that match TRBD1. The ends lost 5 bases at V and 8 bases at J; junction bases unmatched: 10. Germline loops: CDR1 PRHDT, CDR2 FYEKMQ (reference sequence). CDR3 length: 15 amino acids.